This T cell receptor beta chain was profiled in a study of blood T cell repertoires in COVID-19. Study background: In each case, the material was cDNA or gDNA derived from T cells, B-cell-depleted T cells, or PBMCs.

Participants were placed into cohorts based on the clinical history they reported. A PCR-confirmed or clinician-diagnosed COVID-19 case had contacted exposed participants within 2 weeks of entry. Trimming pared 1 base from V and 8 bases from J, leaving 15 bases between. CDR1 and CDR2 (germline): SGHAT, FQNNGV. This CDR3 spans 15 amino acids. In the study's own analysis: Reference gene primers were amplified, and this amplification served to estimate nucleated cell counts. Repertoires were generated with immunoSEQ multiplex PCR, while TCRdb's copy carries only in-frame clones and drops some. That table gives V, J and clone size, and the DNA gave D and trimming. The sample yields under 250,000 clones, roughly 85% seen once.

The chain carries TRBV11-2 and TRBJ2-1, with D possibly matching TRBD2 (5 bases). This TCR derives from a woman between 50 and 59 years old who had been exposed to COVID-19. Sequences were obtained from PBMCs or T cells enriched from blood (not recorded which). The CDR3 loop is CASSLGQLPGYEQFF. CDR3 nucleotide sequence: TGTGCCAGCAGCTTAGGGCAACTACCGGGGTATGAGCAGTTCTTC.